The clone carrying this T cell receptor (beta chain) was observed a handful of times. Its antigen is currently unknown. The data were taken from a study of spatial heterogeneity in lung cancer. Findings and limits, study-wide: Intratumoral expanded alpha and beta TCR counts were found to track tumor mutation counts.

Via MiXCR, TCRdb re-called the 5' RACE reads, giving one row per CDR3 protein. Of approximately 9,500 distinct CDR3 sequences listed, about 8.5% are singletons. Time point noted: sample taken at primary tumor resection. Germline V gene sequence: CDR1 MNHEY, CDR2 SVGEGT. This CDR3 has 13 residues. J lost 9 bases, V lost 6 bases, and 6 bases had no gene match. V is TRBV6-2 or TRBV6-3 and J is TRBJ2-5, with 11 bases aligning to TRBD1. Specimen: lung tumor tissue, collected at surgery. This receptor was taken from a male donor with early-stage non-small cell lung cancer. This CDR3 reads CASRQDRGRAQYF. CDR3 DNA sequence: TGTGCCAGCAGACAGGACAGGGGGCGGGCCCAGTACTTC.